The T cell receptor beta chain under discussion was sequenced for a study of T cells in Graves' hyperthyroidism and ophthalmopathy. Amplification of TCR beta CDR3 regions was performed using RNA transcripts as template. An initial round of RT-PCR targeting the TCR CDR3 relied on the HTBI primer set. TCRdb processed the multiplex PCR reads anew with MiXCR; each CDR3 protein has one entry. The table includes almost 600,000 distinct CDR3 sequences, 14% detected once. Thyroid ultrasound and orbital computed tomography, with clinical symptoms and serum thyroxine and TRAb, informed diagnoses. From germline, CDR1 is SNHLY and CDR2 FYNNEI. CDR3 length equals 16 residues. This clonotype has only a few counts. Given a much more abundant clone one base away, this may be a read error.

J is TRBJ2-5 and V is TRBV2; 9 bases align to TRBD2. Sequenced input: blood. This sequence originates from a woman aged 25 to 39 with Graves' hyperthyroidism that later progressed to Graves' ophthalmopathy. The CDR3 region is CGSSEFRLAGKETQYF. CDR3 nucleotides: TGTGGCAGCAGTGAATTTCGGCTAGCGGGAAAAGAGACCCAGTACTTC.